These 6 T cell receptor beta chains share one sample of origin, sequenced in a study of shared clonotypes between healthy human individuals. Here immunoSEQ multiplex PCR was the method, and the copy in TCRdb shows in-frame clones only, minus some. The sample records about 770,000 clones, roughly 72% being singletons. Sequencing was done on a sample of memory CD4+ T cells sorted from blood. Subset meaning: CD45RA-negative fraction. These receptors came from a young woman in good health.

The genes are TRBV7-2 and TRBJ2-3, with 7 bases aligning to TRBD1. V was clipped by 5 bases and J by 10 bases; unmatched bases: 9. The CDR3 sequence is 13 residues long. The germline CDR1 and CDR2 sequences are SGHTA and FQGNSA. CDR3 bases: TGTGCCAGCAGCCCACAGAGGGGGCGGGCGCAGTATTTT. This translates into CASSPQRGRAQYF.

The chain combines TRBV5-1 with TRBJ2-7; TRBD1 might be the D (6 bases). Per the germline V gene, CDR1 is SGHRS and CDR2 is YFSETQ. The V and J ends lost 3 bases and 3 bases respectively, with 13 bases between them. CDR3 length: 14 residues. DNA of the CDR3: TGCGCCAGCAGCTCCGGACAGCTTCTCTACGAGCAGTACTTC. This sequence encodes CASSSGQLLYEQYF.

Ten or more counts support this clone. The same CDR3 arises from other DNA sequences in this sample as well. The chain joins TRBV25-1 to TRBJ2-7; 15 nucleotides align to TRBD2. Germline V gives CDR1 MGHDK, CDR2 SYGVNS. This CDR3 has 16 residues. With V trimmed by 2 bases and J by 7 bases, 6 bases remained unmatched. The CDR3 nucleotides are TGTGCCAGCAGTGAACTAAGGACTAGCGGGAGGGGGGAGCAGTACTTC. It yields the protein CASSELRTSGRGEQYF.

The genes are TRBV14 and TRBJ2-3; no definite D call. Germline assignment: CDR1 SGHDN and CDR2 FVKESK. V dropped 1 base and J dropped 1 base, with 3 bases sitting between them. This CDR3 is built from 13 residues. The CDR3 coding sequence is TGTGCCAGCAGCCAAGTCCGCACAGATACGCAGTATTTT. As protein: CASSQVRTDTQYF. The complete variable domain, with remaining parts taken from reference TRBV14 and TRBJ2-3, reads EAGVTQFPSHSVIEKGQTVTLRCDPISGHDNLYWYRRVMGKEIKFLLHFVKESKQDESGMPNNRFLAERTGGTYSTLKVQPAELEDSGVYFCASSQVRTDTQYFGPGTRLTVL.

The chain recombines TRBV27 with TRBJ2-5; D might be TRBD2 (7 bases). Germline V gives CDR1 MNHEY, CDR2 SMNVEV (reference sequence). V shed 7 bases and J shed 5 bases, with 14 bases lying between them. This CDR3 contains 13 residues. The CDR3 DNA follows: TGTGCCAGCATGCGGGAGAGGGGGGAGACCCAGTACTTC. Residues: CASMRERGETQYF.

The chain combines TRBV2 with TRBJ2-5; a weak D match, TRBD2 (6 bases). Deletions cut 8 bases from V and 0 bases from J, with 10 bases between. The CDR3 spans 13 residues. Germline V CDR1 and CDR2: SNHLY, FYNNEI. CDR3 sequence: CASFAGHQETQYF. The DNA of the CDR3 is TGTGCCAGCTTTGCGGGGCACCAAGAGACCCAGTACTTC. Drawing the rest from reference TRBV2 and TRBJ2-5, the complete variable domain is EPEVTQTPSHQVTQMGQEVILRCVPISNHLYFYWYRQILGQKVEFLVSFYNNEISEKSEIFDDQFSVERPDGSNFTLKIRSTKLEDSAMYFCASFAGHQETQYFGPGTRLLVL.